The source of this T cell receptor beta chain is a study of PD-L1 blockade in urothelial cancer. Across the study: Male patients with bladder-origin urothelial cancer numbered about nine tenths of the roughly 29. Analysis of blood occurred 3 weeks (second dose) and 6 weeks after treatment start. The study's findings and limits: Durable-benefit patients expanded tumor-associated blood clones more at 3 weeks.

Assay used: immunoSEQ multiplex PCR; TCRdb lists only in-frame clones, some missing. The repertoire includes about 130,000 clones, roughly 86% of them detected once, and 2.4% sits in the top ten. Noted time point: peripheral blood 6 weeks after treatment start. As concerns this clone: Antigen: not known.

The CDR3 is 15 amino acids. This chain connects TRBV12-2 to TRBJ1-2; TRBD1 is the table's D call and was not checked against the DNA. TRBV12-2 is listed as a pseudogene. The material sequenced was PBMCs, taken around atezolizumab (anti-PD-L1) treatment. The TCR comes from a man aged 50 to 60 with urothelial cancer. CDR3 nucleotides: TGTGCAAGTCGCTTAGCGGCGACAGAACCCTATGGCTACACCTTC. It specifies CASRLAATEPYGYTF.